What follows describes a single T cell receptor beta chain. CDR1 is LNHDA and CDR2 is SQIVND in the germline V gene (reference sequence). There are 14 residues in the CDR3. Losses at the gene ends were 10 bases for V and 3 bases for J; bases not matched to a gene: 7. Generated by immunoSEQ multiplex PCR, the TCRdb table keeps only in-frame clones and is missing some. The data show 120,000 or so clones, around 88% seen once. The data originate from a study of blood T cell repertoires in COVID-19. The overall study: Sources were T cells, B-cell-depleted T cells, or PBMCs; the material itself was cDNA or gDNA.

The specimen was peripheral blood. This TCR was sampled from a woman between 45 and 65 years old with active or convalescent COVID-19. The chain recombines TRBV19 with TRBJ2-2, with 8 bases lining up with TRBD2. This CDR3 is CAIASGSDTGELFF. In nucleotides, the CDR3 is TGTGCCATAGCAAGCGGGAGCGACACCGGGGAGCTGTTTTTT.